Sequencing of this TCR beta chain was carried out in a study of blood T cell repertoires in COVID-19. Study-level information: Samples representing acute and convalescent COVID-19 were sourced from the United States, Italy and Spain.

Study processing details: From reference gene primer amplification, estimates of nucleated cell counts were derived. Data came from immunoSEQ multiplex PCR; TCRdb stores just in-frame clones and leaves some out. The DNA gave D and trimming, while V, J and clone size come from that table. The profile shows tens of thousands of clones, 85% of them singletons. This CDR3 contains 16 residues. The source material was peripheral blood. J is TRBJ2-5 and V is TRBV21-1; the table assigns TRBD2, which was not confirmed against the DNA. TRBV21-1 constitutes a pseudogene. This receptor was identified in a human donor in a cohort sampled during active COVID-19. The CDR3 reads CASSLLTSGRTETQYF. The DNA for the CDR3 is TGTGCCAGCAGCCTCTTGACTAGCGGGAGAACGGAGACCCAGTACTTC.